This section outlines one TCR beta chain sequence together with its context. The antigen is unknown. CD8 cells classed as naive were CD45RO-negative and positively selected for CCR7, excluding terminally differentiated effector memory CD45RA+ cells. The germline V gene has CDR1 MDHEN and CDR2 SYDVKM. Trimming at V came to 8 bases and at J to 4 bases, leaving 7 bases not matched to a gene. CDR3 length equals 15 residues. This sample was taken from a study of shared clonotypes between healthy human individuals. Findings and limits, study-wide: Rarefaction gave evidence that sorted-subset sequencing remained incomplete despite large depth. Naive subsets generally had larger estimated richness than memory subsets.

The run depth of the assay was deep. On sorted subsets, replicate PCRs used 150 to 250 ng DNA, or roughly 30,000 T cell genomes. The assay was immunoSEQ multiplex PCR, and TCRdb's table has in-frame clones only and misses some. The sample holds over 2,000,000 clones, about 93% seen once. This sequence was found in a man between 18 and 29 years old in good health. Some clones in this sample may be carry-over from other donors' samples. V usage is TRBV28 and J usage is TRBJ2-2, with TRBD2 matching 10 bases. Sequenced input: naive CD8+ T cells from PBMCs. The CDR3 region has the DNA TGTGCCAGCGGGAGGACTAGCGGATTCACCGGGGAGCTGTTTTTT. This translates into CASGRTSGFTGELFF. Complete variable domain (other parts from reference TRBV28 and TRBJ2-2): DVKVTQSSRYLVKRTGEKVFLECVQDMDHENMFWYRQDPGLGLRLIYFSYDVKMKEKGDIPEGYSVSREKKERFSLILESASTNQTSMYLCASGRTSGFTGELFFGEGSRLTVL.